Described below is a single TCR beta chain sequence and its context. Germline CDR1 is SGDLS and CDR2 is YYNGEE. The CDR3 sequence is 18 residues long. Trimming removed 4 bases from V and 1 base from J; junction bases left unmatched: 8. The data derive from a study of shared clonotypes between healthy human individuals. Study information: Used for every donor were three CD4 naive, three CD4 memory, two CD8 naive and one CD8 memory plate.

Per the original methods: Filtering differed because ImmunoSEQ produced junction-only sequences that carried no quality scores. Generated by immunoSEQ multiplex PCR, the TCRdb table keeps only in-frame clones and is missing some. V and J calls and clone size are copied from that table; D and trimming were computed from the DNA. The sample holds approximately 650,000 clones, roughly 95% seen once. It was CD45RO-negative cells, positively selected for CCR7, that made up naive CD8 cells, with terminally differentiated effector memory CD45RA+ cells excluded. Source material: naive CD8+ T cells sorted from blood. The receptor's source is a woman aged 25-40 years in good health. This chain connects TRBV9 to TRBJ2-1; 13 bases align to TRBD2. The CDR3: CASSLRTSGRPSYNEQFF. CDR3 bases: TGTGCCAGCAGCCTCCGGACTAGCGGGAGACCATCCTACAATGAGCAGTTCTTC.